This T cell receptor beta chain was obtained from a study of T cell responses to AZD1222 COVID-19 vaccine. The germline V gene has CDR1 SQVTM and CDR2 ANQGSEA. V lost 5 bases and J lost 10, with 17 bases in between. This CDR3 spans 12 amino acids. As concerns this clone: Antigen specificity is unknown.

Some clones are missing from TCRdb's copy, which holds only in-frame ones; the method was immunoSEQ multiplex PCR. The sample yields roughly 270,000 clones, approximately 94% seen once. Samples with a second dose at about 4 or about 12 weeks were pooled together. Study results and caveats: Spike-specific TCR repertoires showed rising breadth and depth after two AZD1222 doses. In the spike-specific TCR repertoire, nearly half reportedly target unmutated variant regions.

The source of this sequence is an adult who received the AZD1222 COVID-19 vaccine. Sequencing used peripheral blood, obtained 28 days after the second AZD1222 dose. V is TRBV29-1 and J is TRBJ1-2; the D gene is possibly TRBD1 (6 bases). The CDR3 protein is CSVFGGAGDYTF. For the CDR3, the DNA is TGCAGCGTTTTCGGGGGCGCTGGTGACTACACCTTC.